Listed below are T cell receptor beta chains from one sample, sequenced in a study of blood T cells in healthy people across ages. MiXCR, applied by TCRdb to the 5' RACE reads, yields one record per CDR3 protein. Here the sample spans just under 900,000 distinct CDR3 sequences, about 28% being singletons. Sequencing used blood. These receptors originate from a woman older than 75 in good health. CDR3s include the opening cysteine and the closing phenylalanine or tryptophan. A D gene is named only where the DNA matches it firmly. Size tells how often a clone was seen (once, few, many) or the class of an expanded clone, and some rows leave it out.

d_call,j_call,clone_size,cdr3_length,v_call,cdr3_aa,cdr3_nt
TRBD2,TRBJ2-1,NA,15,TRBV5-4,CASSLGGTSRREQFF,TGTGCCAGCAGCTTGGGAGGGACTAGCCGTCGTGAGCAGTTCTTC
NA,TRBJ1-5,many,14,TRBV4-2,CASSLQGISQPQHF,TGTGCCAGCAGCCTTCAGGGTATAAGTCAGCCCCAGCATTTT
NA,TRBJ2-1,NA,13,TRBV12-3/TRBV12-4,CASSFLARDEQFF,TGTGCCAGCAGTTTCCTAGCTAGGGATGAGCAGTTCTTC
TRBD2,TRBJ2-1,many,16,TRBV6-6,CASRLGSGGAYNEQFF,TGTGCCAGCAGACTGGGGAGCGGGGGGGCCTACAATGAGCAGTTCTTC
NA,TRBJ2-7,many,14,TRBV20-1,CSARAGAGSYEQYF,TGCAGTGCTAGGGCCGGGGCAGGGTCCTACGAGCAGTACTTC
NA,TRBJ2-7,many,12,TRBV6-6,CASSYSDYEQYF,TGTGCCAGCAGTTACTCCGACTACGAGCAGTACTTC
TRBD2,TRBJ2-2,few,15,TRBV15,CATSRAGGNSGELFF,TGTGCCACCAGCAGAGCGGGGGGGAACAGCGGGGAGCTGTTTTTT
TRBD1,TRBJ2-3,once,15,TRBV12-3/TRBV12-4,CASSTRTGDADTQYF,TGTGCCAGCAGTACCCGAACAGGGGACGCAGATACGCAGTATTTT
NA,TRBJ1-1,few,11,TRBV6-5,CASYGNTEAFF,TGTGCCAGCTACGGGAACACTGAAGCTTTCTTT
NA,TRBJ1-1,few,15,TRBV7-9,CASSLDVSANTEAFF,TGTGCCAGCAGCTTAGATGTGTCAGCAAACACTGAAGCTTTCTTT
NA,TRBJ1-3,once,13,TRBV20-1,CSASRSDGNTIYF,TGCAGTGCTAGTCGGTCAGATGGAAACACCATATATTTT
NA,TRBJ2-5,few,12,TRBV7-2,CASTYDQETQYF,TGTGCCAGCACCTATGACCAAGAGACCCAGTACTTC
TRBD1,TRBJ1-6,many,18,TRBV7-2,CASSLTLDRGSYNSPLHF,TGTGCCAGCAGCTTAACTTTGGACAGGGGGTCCTATAATTCACCCCTCCACTTT
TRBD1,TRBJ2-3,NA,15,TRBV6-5,CASSPGTGILDTQYF,TGTGCCAGCAGCCCCGGGACAGGAATTCTAGATACGCAGTATTTT
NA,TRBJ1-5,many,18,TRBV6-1,CASSIRAAGANSNQPQHF,TGTGCCAGCAGTATTCGGGCGGCGGGGGCAAATAGCAATCAGCCCCAGCATTTT
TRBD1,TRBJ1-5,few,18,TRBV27,CASRSSSSRTGANQPQHF,TGTGCCAGCAGGTCCTCCAGCTCCAGAACAGGGGCTAATCAGCCCCAGCATTTT
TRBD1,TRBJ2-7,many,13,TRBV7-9,CASSLGAGGEQYF,TGTGCCAGCAGCTTAGGTGCAGGGGGCGAGCAGTACTTC